This T cell receptor (beta chain) was recovered during a study of T-cell reconstitution after alpha-beta-depleted transplantation in children. General study points: The study traced high day-60 TCRbeta diversity in some patients to surviving recipient T cells and thymic progenitors. The origin of alpha-beta T cells about two months after transplant was reportedly several hundred expanded graft clones.

Preparation of the TCRbeta library involved a method that used unique molecular identifiers. A single record per CDR3 protein comes from TCRdb applying MiXCR to the PCR reads. Here the sample spans some 460,000 distinct CDR3 sequences, 15% to 20% being singletons. V was pared by 4 bases and J by 8 bases, with 16 bases between. The CDR3 length is 14 residues. From germline, CDR1 is SGHRS and CDR2 YFSETQ. Comments on this clonotype: As yet, its antigen is unknown.

The receptor was isolated from a boy less than two years old who had a stem cell transplant for Wiskott-Aldrich syndrome, so the T cells may come from the graft donor. The chain links TRBV5-1 to TRBJ2-1; the D is unclear. The sequencing here drew on PBMCs, mostly from graft donor cells, taken 360 days after TCRalphabeta/CD19-depleted stem cell transplant. The CDR3, as DNA: TGCGCCAGCAGCAGGATTTACCTTAGTGATGAGCAGTTCTTC. Residues: CASSRIYLSDEQFF.